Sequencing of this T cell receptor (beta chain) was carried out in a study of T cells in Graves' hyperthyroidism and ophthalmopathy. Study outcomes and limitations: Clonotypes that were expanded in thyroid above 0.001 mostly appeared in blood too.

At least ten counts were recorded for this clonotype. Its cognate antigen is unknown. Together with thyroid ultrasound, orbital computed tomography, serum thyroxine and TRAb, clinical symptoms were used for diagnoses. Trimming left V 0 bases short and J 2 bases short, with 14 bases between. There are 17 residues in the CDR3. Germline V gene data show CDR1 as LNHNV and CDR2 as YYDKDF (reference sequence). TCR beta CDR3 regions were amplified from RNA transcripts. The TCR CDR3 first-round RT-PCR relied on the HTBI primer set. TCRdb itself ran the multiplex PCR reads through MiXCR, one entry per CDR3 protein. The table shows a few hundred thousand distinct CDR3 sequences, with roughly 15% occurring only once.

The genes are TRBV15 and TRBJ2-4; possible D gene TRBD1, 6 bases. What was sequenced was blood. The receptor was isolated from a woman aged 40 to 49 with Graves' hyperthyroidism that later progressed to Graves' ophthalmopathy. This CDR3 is CATSRDTGIGTKNIQYF. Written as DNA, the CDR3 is TGTGCCACCAGCAGAGACACAGGGATCGGTACCAAAAACATTCAGTACTTC.